The 30 T cell receptor beta chains presented below share a single source sample, sequenced in a study of T cell responses to AZD1222 COVID-19 vaccine (dated by TCRdb to about 2021). This specimen's time point label, per the study, means: baseline before first vaccination. Library preparation used the immunoSEQ multiplex PCR assay. In its TCRdb copy, this immuneACCESS table keeps in-frame sequences only and misses some clones. Where compared with another copy, unresolved V genes explain less than half of these, and the others have no known cause. The sample yields roughly 170,000 clones; 85% to 95% were counted once. The leading ten clones occupy about 1% of the sample. Source: peripheral blood, taken on day 0 of AZD1222 vaccination. The receptor source for this set is an adult in good health.

The chain uses TRBV2 and TRBJ1-2; tentative D call: TRBD1 (5 bases). The germline V gene has CDR1 SNHLY and CDR2 FYNNEI. The CDR3 length is 12 residues. With 2 bases removed from V and 8 bases from J, the gap between germline ends came to 9 bases. CDR3 sequence (DNA): TGTGCCAGCAGTGAACAGGGTTACGGCTACACCTTC. Translating it yields CASSEQGYGYTF.

This sequence joins TRBV18 and TRBJ1-2; TRBD1 might be the D (5 bases). Trimming took off 6 bases at V and 1 base at J, with 18 bases between the two ends. Looked up from germline, CDR1 is KGHSH and CDR2 is LQKENI. The CDR3 spans 16 residues. The CDR3 is CASSRNEGRLNYGYTF. Written as DNA, the CDR3 is TGTGCCAGCTCCCGCAATGAGGGGCGGCTTAACTATGGCTACACCTTC.

Notes on this clone: Additional DNA sequences in this sample encode the identical CDR3. This chain uses TRBV4-1 with TRBJ1-2; unclear D gene. Trimming removed 0 bases at V and 4 bases at J, with 3 bases between. The CDR3 covers 12 residues. Germline CDR1 reads MGHRA; CDR2 reads YSYEKL. CDR3 loop: CASSQDSYGYTF. The CDR3 DNA reads as TGCGCCAGCAGCCAAGACAGCTATGGCTACACCTTC.

The chain links TRBV5-1 to TRBJ1-6, with 10 bases identical to TRBD1. Trimming took 0 bases from V and 9 from J; bases not matched to a gene: 6. This CDR3 comprises 16 residues. Germline V gene lookup returns CDR1 SGHRS and CDR2 YFSETQ. This chain's CDR3 is CASSLETRDRGSPLHF. For the CDR3, the DNA is TGCGCCAGCAGCTTGGAAACCCGGGACAGGGGTTCACCCCTCCACTTT.

This sequence joins TRBV3-1 (or the pseudogene TRBV3-2) and TRBJ2-4, with TRBD1 matching over 8 bases. The CDR3 length is 15 residues. Germline V gene sequence: CDR1 LGHDT, CDR2 YNNKEL (reference sequence). The V gene end was trimmed by 0 bases and the J gene end by 9 bases; junction bases not matched to a gene: 7. In nucleotides, the CDR3 is TGTGCCAGCAGCCAAGAGTTCCGGGACAGGAGCATTCAGTACTTC. Translation: CASSQEFRDRSIQYF.

This sequence joins TRBV5-6 and TRBJ1-5, with D perhaps matching TRBD1 (6 bases). This CDR3 comprises 15 residues. V was clipped by 0 bases and J by 7 bases, with 14 bases between them. CDR1 is SGHDT and CDR2 is YYEEEE in the germline V gene. The CDR3, as DNA: TGTGCCAGCAGCTTGGGCGGGGGCGCGTTCCAGCCCCAGCATTTT. Amino acids: CASSLGGGAFQPQHF.

The chain employs TRBV9 and TRBJ1-2; 7 nucleotides agree with TRBD1. Germline CDR1 is SGDLS and CDR2 is YYNGEE. V was clipped by 4 bases and J by 4 bases; unmatched bases: 7. The length of the CDR3 is 14 residues. This CDR3 is CASSSNTGVYGYTF. The CDR3 region has the DNA TGTGCCAGCAGCTCTAACACAGGGGTCTATGGCTACACCTTC.

J is TRBJ1-2 and V is TRBV7-8; TRBD1 is a possible D gene (5 bases). Germline-derived CDR1 and CDR2 are SGHVS and FQNEAQ. Trimming stripped 5 bases from V and 5 bases from J, with 30 bases between. The CDR3 consists of 19 residues. CDR3 in DNA: TGTGCCAGCAGCCCTAGGGTGCAAGGGGAGGGAGTTGGGGGTTATGGCTACACCTTC. Protein: CASSPRVQGEGVGGYGYTF.

This chain joins TRBV5-4 and TRBJ2-2; D gene uncertain. V was trimmed by 3 bases and J by 0 bases, leaving 6 bases between them. Germline loops: CDR1 SGHNT, CDR2 YYREEE (reference sequence). The CDR3 is 14 amino acids. CDR3 sequence reads: CASSSPANTGELFF. The CDR3 DNA is TGTGCCAGCAGCTCTCCCGCGAACACCGGGGAGCTGTTTTTT.

The chain carries TRBV2 and TRBJ1-1; no definite D call. V lost 6 bases, J lost 0 bases, and 17 bases lay in between. The CDR3 totals 16 residues. Germline CDR1 is SNHLY and CDR2 is FYNNEI. CDR3 DNA: TGTGCCAGCAGCGCAATGGGCCTAGGAATGAACACTGAAGCTTTCTTT. Amino acid sequence: CASSAMGLGMNTEAFF. The full variable domain, its missing parts supplied by reference TRBV2 and TRBJ1-1, is EPEVTQTPSHQVTQMGQEVILRCVPISNHLYFYWYRQILGQKVEFLVSFYNNEISEKSEIFDDQFSVERPDGSNFTLKIRSTKLEDSAMYFCASSAMGLGMNTEAFFGQGTRLTVV.

The V gene is TRBV6-1, the J gene TRBJ2-3, with unresolved D. The V and J ends lost 3 bases and 7 bases respectively, with 5 bases between them. In germline, CDR1 is MNHNS, CDR2 SASEGT. The CDR3 has 11 amino acids. The CDR3 DNA reads TGTGCCAGCAGTGAGGGTCATACGCAGTATTTT. This gives the protein CASSEGHTQYF.

This chain joins TRBV5-1 and TRBJ1-6; no definite D call. From germline, CDR1 is SGHRS and CDR2 YFSETQ. Between the trimmed V and J ends, which lost 0 bases and 0 bases, there was a span of 13 bases. The length of the CDR3 is 18 residues. The CDR3 reads CASSLAGGTSSYNSPLHF. Here the CDR3 DNA reads TGCGCCAGCAGCTTGGCCGGTGGCACCAGCTCCTATAATTCACCCCTCCACTTT.

The rearrangement links TRBV6-5 to TRBJ1-1; no firm D call. The CDR3 consists of 13 residues. Trimming removed 7 bases at V and 5 bases at J, with 14 bases between. CDR1 is MNHEY and CDR2 is SVGAGI in the germline V gene. CDR3 region: CASTDPSGTEAFF. The CDR3 nucleotides are TGTGCCAGCACAGATCCCTCCGGGACTGAAGCTTTCTTT.

This chain links TRBV5-1 with TRBJ1-6, with D unclear. V dropped 7 bases and J dropped 3 bases, with 8 bases sitting between them. The germline V gene encodes CDR1 SGHRS and CDR2 YFSETQ. The CDR3 spans 13 residues. CDR3 DNA: TGCGCCAGCCAGCAGAGCTATAATTCACCCCTCCACTTT. The encoded protein is CASQQSYNSPLHF. Combining the CDR3 with reference TRBV5-1 and TRBJ1-6 gives the whole variable domain KAGVTQTPRYLIKTRGQQVTLSCSPISGHRSVSWYQQTPGQGLQFLFEYFSETQRNKGNFPGRFSGRQFSNSRSEMNVSTLELGDSALYLCASQQSYNSPLHFGNGTRLTVT.

CDR3 bases: TGTGCCAGCAGCTTGAGTGCAACTAATGAAAAACTGTTTTTT. It specifies CASSLSATNEKLFF. This chain joins TRBV5-6 and TRBJ1-4, with unresolved D. CDR1 and CDR2 (germline): SGHDT, YYEEEE. Between the trimmed V and J ends, which lost 1 base and 0 bases, there was a span of 4 bases. CDR3 size: 14 residues.

The V gene is TRBV19, the J gene TRBJ1-1; D possibly corresponds to TRBD1 (5 bases). Germline V gene sequence: CDR1 LNHDA, CDR2 SQIVND (reference sequence). Trimming pared 6 bases from V and 8 bases from J, leaving 13 bases between. This CDR3 region has 12 residues. The CDR3 DNA sequence: TGTGCCAGTAGCGCCTGGACAAACGAAGCTTTCTTT. It codes for CASSAWTNEAFF.

This clone occurred once. CDR3 nucleotide sequence: TGTGCCAGCAGTCGAAGGAGCGGGGGGAGGGCAGATACGCAGTATTTT. Amino acids: CASSRRSGGRADTQYF. V usage is TRBV7-2 and J usage is TRBJ2-3; 9 bases line up with TRBD2. The CDR3 is made up of 16 amino acids. Looked up from germline, CDR1 is SGHTA and CDR2 is FQGNSA. Trimming took 6 bases from V and 4 from J; bases not matched to a gene: 11.

The chain employs TRBV6-5 and TRBJ1-1, with 10 bases matching TRBD1. Germline values: CDR1 MNHEY, CDR2 SVGAGI. The CDR3 extends over 14 amino acids. The J segment lost 2 bases and the V segment lost 6 bases, leaving 3 bases of the junction unmatched. Here the CDR3 DNA reads TGTGCCAGCAGCCGGGACAGGGGTAACACTGAAGCTTTCTTT. Translating gives CASSRDRGNTEAFF.

The chain joins TRBV28 to TRBJ1-3, with a weak D call TRBD1 (5 bases). CDR3 length equals 17 residues. V lost 6 bases and J lost 2, with 20 bases in between. Germline CDR1 and CDR2: MDHEN and SYDVKM. CDR3 amino acids: CASSAGDREVAGNTIYF. The CDR3 coding sequence is TGTGCCAGCAGCGCCGGGGACCGGGAGGTCGCTGGAAACACCATATATTTT.

This clone was recorded only once. The chain links TRBV5-3 to TRBJ1-1; D is undetermined. TRBV5-3 is designated an ORF whose function remains uncertain. This CDR3 is 13 amino acids long. V lost 8 bases, J lost 11 bases, and 22 bases lay in between. CDR3 coding DNA: TGTGCCAGGACGAAGCGGGGAGAACCTGGGGCTTTCTTT. It specifies CARTKRGEPGAFF.

The chain couples TRBV19 to TRBJ1-6; D might be TRBD1 (6 bases). The V end was cut by 6 bases, the J end by 11 bases, with 20 bases between. This CDR3 is 15 amino acids long. Germline CDR1 LNHDA, CDR2 SQIVND (reference sequence). The chain's CDR3 is CASSPTGSGSAPLHF. The CDR3 DNA is TGTGCCAGTAGCCCGACAGGATCTGGGTCGGCACCCCTCCACTTT.

The chain uses TRBV6-6 and TRBJ1-5, with unresolved D. V lost 0 bases to trimming and J lost 4 bases, with 7 bases between them. CDR1 is MNHNY, CDR2 SVGAGI, per germline (reference sequence). The CDR3 runs to 14 residues. CDR3 loop: CASSYSARNQPQHF. The CDR3 nucleotides read TGTGCCAGCAGTTACTCTGCCCGGAATCAGCCCCAGCATTTT.

To note about this clone: This sample includes further DNA sequences coding for the same CDR3. The chain has TRBV3-1 (or the pseudogene TRBV3-2) and TRBJ1-1, with a weak D call TRBD1 (5 bases). The CDR3 totals 14 residues. The ends were cut back, 1 base at V and 1 base at J, with 7 bases in the middle. CDR1 and CDR2 (germline): LGHDT, YNNKEL (reference sequence). CDR3 protein: CASSQAGGNTEAFF. The CDR3 DNA reads TGTGCCAGCAGCCAAGCCGGGGGGAACACTGAAGCTTTCTTT.

V gene TRBV9 combines with J gene TRBJ2-1; TRBD2 matches 10 bases. V lost 3 bases and J lost 2; bases outside the gene matches: 5. The CDR3 is made up of 16 amino acids. Germline CDR1 SGDLS, CDR2 YYNGEE. The DNA of the CDR3 is TGTGCCAGCAGCGCCGGACTAGCGGTAACCTACAATGAGCAGTTCTTC. Translation gives CASSAGLAVTYNEQFF.

This chain connects TRBV11-2 to TRBJ2-5; 12 positions agree with TRBD1. The CDR3 loop spans 16 amino acids. CDR1 is SGHAT and CDR2 is FQNNGV in the germline V gene. Losses at the gene ends were 6 bases for V and 4 bases for J; bases not matched to a gene: 9. CDR3 protein: CASRPGTGGRGETQYF. The CDR3 nucleotides read TGTGCCAGCAGACCTGGGACAGGGGGCAGGGGAGAGACCCAGTACTTC.

This clone was found a few times. The chain couples TRBV12-3 or TRBV12-4 to TRBJ2-7; D gene ambiguous. V shed 2 bases and J shed 13 bases, with 15 bases lying between them. This CDR3 has 12 amino acids. In DNA form, the CDR3 reads TGTGCCAGCAGTTTATATTTCCGCTCGTTCTACTTC. It specifies CASSLYFRSFYF.

The chain joins TRBV5-6 to TRBJ1-3; 11 bases are shared with TRBD1. With V trimmed by 4 bases and J by 2 bases, 5 bases remained unmatched. This CDR3 spans 16 amino acids. The germline CDR1 and CDR2 sequences are SGHDT and YYEEEE. CDR3 sequence: CASSLTGQGAGNTIYF. As DNA, the CDR3 is TGTGCCAGCAGCCTAACGGGACAGGGGGCTGGAAACACCATATATTTT.

The chain couples TRBV18 to TRBJ2-7; 9 bases are shared with TRBD2. The CDR3 is 17 amino acids. J was trimmed by 0 bases and V by 4 bases; bases with no gene match: 10. CDR1 KGHSH and CDR2 LQKENI come from the germline V gene. This CDR3 is CASSLLSTSGPSYEQYF. The CDR3 DNA is TGTGCCAGCTCACTACTCTCCACTAGCGGGCCCTCCTACGAGCAGTACTTC.

The V call is TRBV20-1, the J call TRBJ2-3; a weak D match, TRBD1 (5 bases). V was cut by 8 bases and J by 7 bases, with 10 bases left in between. This CDR3 has 10 amino acids. Per germline, CDR1 DFQATT and CDR2 SNEGSKA (reference sequence). The CDR3 is CSLGENTQYF. For the CDR3, the DNA is TGCAGTTTAGGGGAAAATACGCAGTATTTT.

The rearrangement uses TRBV4-2 and TRBJ1-3, with D perhaps TRBD1 (6 bases). CDR1 is LGHNA and CDR2 is YNFKEQ in the germline V gene. CDR3 length: 15 amino acids. Trimming removed 3 bases at V and 0 bases at J, with 9 bases between. For the CDR3, the DNA is TGTGCCAGCAGCCAGGACAGCGACTCTGGAAACACCATATATTTT. This sequence encodes CASSQDSDSGNTIYF.